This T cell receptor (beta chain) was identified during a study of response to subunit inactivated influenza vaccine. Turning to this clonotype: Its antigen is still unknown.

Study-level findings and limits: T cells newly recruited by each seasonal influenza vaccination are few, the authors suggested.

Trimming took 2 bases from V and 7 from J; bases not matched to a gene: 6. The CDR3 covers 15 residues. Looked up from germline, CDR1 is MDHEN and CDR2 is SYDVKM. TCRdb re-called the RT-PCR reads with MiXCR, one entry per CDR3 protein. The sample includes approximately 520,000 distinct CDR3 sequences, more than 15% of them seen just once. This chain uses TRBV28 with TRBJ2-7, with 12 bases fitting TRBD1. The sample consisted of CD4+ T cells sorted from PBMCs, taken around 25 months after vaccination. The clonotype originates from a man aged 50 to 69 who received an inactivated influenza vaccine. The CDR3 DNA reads TGTGCCAGCAGTTTACTGGGACAGGGGGCGCGAGAGCAGTACTTC. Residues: CASSLLGQGAREQYF.